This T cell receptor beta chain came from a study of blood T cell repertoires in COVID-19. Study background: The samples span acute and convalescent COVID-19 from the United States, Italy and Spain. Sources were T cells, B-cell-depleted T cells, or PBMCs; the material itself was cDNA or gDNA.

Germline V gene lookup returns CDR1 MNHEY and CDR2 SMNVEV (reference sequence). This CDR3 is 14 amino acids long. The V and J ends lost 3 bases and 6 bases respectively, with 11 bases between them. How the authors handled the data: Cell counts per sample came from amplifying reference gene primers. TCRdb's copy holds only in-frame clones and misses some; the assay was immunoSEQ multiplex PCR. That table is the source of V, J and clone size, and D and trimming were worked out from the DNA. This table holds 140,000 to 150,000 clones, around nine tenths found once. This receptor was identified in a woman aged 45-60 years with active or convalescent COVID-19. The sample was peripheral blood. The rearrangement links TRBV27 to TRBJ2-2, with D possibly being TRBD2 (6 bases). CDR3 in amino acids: CASSLSREAGELFF. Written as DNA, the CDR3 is TGTGCCAGCAGTTTGAGCAGGGAGGCCGGGGAGCTGTTTTTT.